This TCR beta chain comes out of a study of CD8 T cells in ankylosing spondylitis. The germline CDR1 and CDR2 sequences are SGHKS and YYEKEE (reference sequence). V lost 4 bases and J 5 bases, leaving 18 bases between the germline ends. The CDR3 is 15 residues long. A quantitative 5'-RACE method, one with molecular barcodes, was used to make TCR beta libraries. Each CDR3 protein gets one entry after TCRdb re-called the 5' RACE reads with MiXCR. Of around 250,000 distinct CDR3 sequences in the sample, about 11% were seen once. This clonotype has a count of ten or more. Its antigen is as yet unknown. Study observations and caveats: It appeared that ankylosing spondylitis blood was characterized by a TCR beta motif of fewer than 10 highly homologous variants. Some of the motif variants had earlier been found in reactive arthritis patients' fluid and blood. Disease-linked clones reportedly showed significant enrichment in matched ankylosing spondylitis synovial fluid.

The receptor was derived from a male donor with ankylosing spondylitis or in good health (not recorded which). The sample was blood, either unsorted or a sorted T cell fraction (not recorded which). The chain employs TRBV5-5 and TRBJ1-2, with D perhaps matching TRBD1 (6 bases). The CDR3 nucleotides read TGTGCCAGCAGCCCGACTCCGACAGGATCTTATGGCTACACCTTC. It codes for CASSPTPTGSYGYTF.